These T cell receptor beta chains were read from a single sample in a study of blood T cells in healthy people across ages. TCRdb ran MiXCR on the 5' RACE reads and lists one entry per CDR3 protein. This sample has hundreds of thousands of distinct CDR3 sequences; roughly 50% occur once, and the top ten carry around 37%. Material for sequencing was blood. These receptors all come from a man aged 55 to 70 in good health. The CDR3 runs from the conserved cysteine through the conserved F or W. D genes are given only for firm matches. A clone size is listed for some rows: how often the clone was seen (once, few, many), or a class if it is expanded.

d_call	v_call	clone_size	j_call	cdr3_aa	cdr3_nt
TRBD1	TRBV5-1	once	TRBJ2-7	CASSPLKGATPYEQYF	TGCGCCAGCAGCCCCCTGAAGGGGGCGACCCCCTACGAGCAGTACTTC
-	TRBV4-2	-	TRBJ2-6	CASSQEVGSSGANVLTF	TGTGCCAGCAGCCAAGAAGTCGGGAGCTCTGGGGCCAACGTCCTGACTTTC
TRBD2	TRBV5-1	-	TRBJ2-1	CASELAGGNNEQFF	TGCGCCAGCGAACTAGCGGGGGGGAACAATGAGCAGTTCTTC
TRBD1	TRBV29-1	-	TRBJ1-1	CSVSFVGQENTEAFF	TGCAGCGTTTCTTTCGTAGGACAGGAGAACACTGAAGCTTTCTTT
-	TRBV11-2	-	TRBJ2-3	CASSPMTADTQYF	TGTGCCAGCAGCCCCATGACCGCAGATACGCAGTATTTT
-	TRBV6-1	-	TRBJ1-2	CASSGPIYGYTF	TGTGCCAGCAGCGGACCGATCTATGGCTACACCTTC
TRBD1	TRBV5-1	-	TRBJ2-6	CASSLVWGQGDSGANVLTF	TGCGCCAGCAGCTTGGTCTGGGGACAGGGCGACTCTGGGGCCAACGTCCTGACTTTC
-	TRBV20-1	-	TRBJ2-5	CSAGPTRGLQETQYF	TGCAGTGCTGGCCCCACCCGGGGGCTCCAAGAGACCCAGTACTTC
-	TRBV7-2	few	TRBJ2-1	CASSLNPGSYNEQFF	TGTGCCAGCAGCTTAAATCCCGGCTCCTACAATGAGCAGTTCTTC
-	TRBV12-3/TRBV12-4	few	TRBJ2-6	CASTRTADSGANVLTF	TGTGCCAGCACCAGGACAGCGGACTCTGGGGCCAACGTCCTGACTTTC
TRBD1	TRBV3-1	few	TRBJ2-7	CASSQYRGEQYF	TGTGCCAGCAGCCAATACAGGGGCGAGCAGTACTTC
-	TRBV15	-	TRBJ2-5	CATSRDPLGGDLQETQYF	TGTGCCACCAGCAGAGATCCCTTGGGCGGGGACCTCCAAGAGACCCAGTACTTC
TRBD2	TRBV3-1	-	TRBJ2-3	CASSEIAGGPADTQYF	TGTGCCAGCAGCGAAATAGCGGGGGGGCCCGCAGATACGCAGTATTTT
-	TRBV20-1	-	TRBJ1-2	CSAREAGTNYGYTF	TGCAGTGCTAGAGAAGCAGGGACTAACTATGGCTACACCTTC
-	TRBV11-2	-	TRBJ2-4	CASSPGQFEQYF	TGTGCCAGCAGCCCAGGACAGTTTGAGCAGTACTTC
-	TRBV3-1	few	TRBJ2-5	CASSQDRGSETQYF	TGTGCCAGCAGCCAAGATCGAGGGTCAGAGACCCAGTACTTC
TRBD1	TRBV28	-	TRBJ1-1	CASSTGVNTEAFF	TGTGCCAGCTCAACAGGGGTGAACACTGAAGCTTTCTTT
-	TRBV25-1	-	TRBJ1-4	CASTDRGSKEKLFF	TGTGCCAGCACTGATAGGGGGTCAAAGGAAAAACTGTTTTTT
TRBD1	TRBV10-3	-	TRBJ2-7	CAISDPGQGSAYEQYF	TGTGCCATCAGTGACCCGGGACAGGGGTCCGCCTACGAGCAGTACTTC
-	TRBV5-1	-	TRBJ2-6	CASSLTRANVLTF	TGCGCCAGCAGCCTGACTAGGGCCAACGTCCTGACTTTC
-	TRBV5-1	-	TRBJ1-2	CASSLGSNNYGYTF	TGCGCCAGCAGCTTGGGCAGTAACAACTATGGCTACACCTTC
-	TRBV7-9	-	TRBJ2-1	CASSPASGHNEQFF	TGTGCCAGCAGCCCCGCTAGTGGTCACAATGAGCAGTTCTTC
-	TRBV20-1	-	TRBJ2-1	CSARGPSGRGTNEQFF	TGCAGTGCTAGAGGCCCGTCAGGGCGGGGAACCAATGAGCAGTTCTTC
-	TRBV20-1	-	TRBJ2-1	CSASRSGGSNEQFF	TGCAGTGCTAGTCGGTCTGGCGGGTCCAATGAGCAGTTCTTC
-	TRBV27	-	TRBJ1-4	CASSPRQENEKLFF	TGTGCCAGCAGTCCTCGACAAGAAAATGAAAAACTGTTTTTT
-	TRBV4-1	-	TRBJ2-1	CASSQDIARQFF	TGCGCCAGTAGCCAAGATATCGCTAGGCAGTTCTTC
-	TRBV20-1	-	TRBJ1-6	CSALQGLSSYNSPLHF	TGCAGTGCTTTACAGGGACTGAGCTCCTATAATTCACCCCTCCACTTT
TRBD2	TRBV28	few	TRBJ2-1	CASSLSAGGWNEQFF	TGTGCCAGCAGTTTATCAGCGGGGGGGTGGAATGAGCAGTTCTTC
-	TRBV20-1	-	TRBJ1-6	CSARDWAGRGPLHF	TGCAGTGCTAGAGATTGGGCAGGCCGTGGGCCCCTCCACTTT
-	TRBV4-1	-	TRBJ2-5	CASSQEQHIQETQYF	TGCGCCAGCAGCCAAGAGCAGCACATTCAAGAGACCCAGTACTTC